A single sample is the source of the 10 T cell receptor beta chains below, sequenced in a study of cytomegalovirus exposure and HLA in healthy donors. In the PCR, 60 Vbeta and 13 Jbeta primers were used. Sequenced by immunoSEQ multiplex PCR; TCRdb stores in-frame clones only, minus some. The repertoire has around 130,000 clones, around 85% of them found once; the top ten carry 6.7%. The sequenced sample consisted of PBMCs. These TCRs come from a woman aged 25 to 39 in good health and CMV-seropositive.

The rearrangement joins TRBV10-1 to TRBJ2-1; 10 bases fit TRBD2. The CDR3 consists of 15 residues. J was trimmed by 12 bases and V by 0 bases; bases with no gene match: 8. Germline V CDR1 and CDR2: WNHNN, SYGVQD (reference sequence). The CDR3 here is CASSESLAGDVGQFF. The CDR3 bases are TGCGCCAGCAGTGAGTCTCTAGCGGGAGACGTAGGGCAGTTCTTC.

This chain joins TRBV30 and TRBJ1-6; weak D call: TRBD1 (6 bases). There are 13 residues in the CDR3. The germline V gene has CDR1 GTSNPN and CDR2 SVGIG (reference sequence). V was clipped by 3 bases and J by 10 bases, with 13 bases between them. The CDR3 DNA follows: TGTGCCTGGAGCGGGCAGGGGTTCTCACCCCTCCACTTT. Encoded protein: CAWSGQGFSPLHF.

The chain joins TRBV5-4 to TRBJ2-5, with 8 bases identical to TRBD2. The CDR3 runs 13 residues. Trimming removed 6 bases from V and 1 base from J; junction bases left unmatched: 2. CDR1 SGHNT and CDR2 YYREEE come from the germline V gene (reference sequence). In DNA form, the CDR3 reads TGTGCCAGCAAACTAGCGGTCCAAGAGACCCAGTACTTC. This sequence encodes CASKLAVQETQYF.

The rearrangement uses TRBV28 and TRBJ1-2; D is perhaps TRBD1 (5 bases). The CDR3 is made up of 16 amino acids. Germline V gene sequence: CDR1 MDHEN, CDR2 SYDVKM. Trimming removed 4 bases at V and 0 bases at J, with 15 bases between. The CDR3 spells CASSWGGGESNYGYTF. In DNA form, the CDR3 reads TGTGCCAGCAGTTGGGGCGGGGGGGAGTCTAACTATGGCTACACCTTC.

The V and J genes are TRBV6-5 and TRBJ1-2; a possible D gene is TRBD1 (5 bases). The CDR3 loop spans 15 amino acids. The germline V and J ends were trimmed by 4 bases and 0 bases, with 12 bases remaining between them. Germline V gene lookup returns CDR1 MNHEY and CDR2 SVGAGI. Written as DNA, the CDR3 is TGTGCCAGCAGTTTCCGGGAGGGGACTAACTATGGCTACACCTTC. It codes for CASSFREGTNYGYTF.

This clone was seen a few times. The genes are TRBV5-6 and TRBJ1-3; 9 bases are a match to TRBD1. Unmatched junction bases numbered 9, after V lost 4 bases and J lost 4 bases. Germline values: CDR1 SGHDT, CDR2 YYEEEE. The CDR3 spans 16 residues. This CDR3 reads CASSPGQGIGGNTIYF. CDR3 DNA sequence: TGTGCCAGCAGCCCGGGACAGGGAATAGGGGGAAACACCATATATTTT.

Turning to this clone: The same CDR3 also results from other DNA sequences found in this sample. V and J are TRBV28 and TRBJ1-5, with no clear D. Germline assignment: CDR1 MDHEN and CDR2 SYDVKM. V dropped 5 bases and J dropped 4 bases, with 6 bases sitting between them. This CDR3 has 12 residues. This chain's CDR3 is CASSPSNQPQHF. The DNA for the CDR3 is TGTGCCAGCAGTCCGAGTAATCAGCCCCAGCATTTT.

This chain joins TRBV27 and TRBJ2-3; 9 bases are shared with TRBD1. Trimming cost V 2 bases and J 6 bases; bases outside gene matches: 6. This CDR3 comprises 15 residues. CDR1 MNHEY and CDR2 SMNVEV come from the germline V gene (reference sequence). The CDR3 DNA reads TGTGCCAGCAGTTTACAGGACAGGGGCGGGGATACGCAGTATTTT. It yields the protein CASSLQDRGGDTQYF.

In regard to this clone: At one end the junction does not follow the germline gene, possibly because of a read error. The V gene is TRBV7-9, the J gene TRBJ2-3; TRBD2 agrees at 10 bases. The CDR3 contains 17 residues. Looked up from germline, CDR1 is SEHNR and CDR2 is FQNEAQ (reference sequence). The DNA for the CDR3 is TGTTCCAGCAGCTTCCAATATAGCGGGGGGACCACAGATACGCAGTATTTT. The encoded protein is CSSSFQYSGGTTDTQYF.

The chain employs TRBV15 and TRBJ2-1; D is perhaps TRBD2 (6 bases). Trimming took off 1 base at V and 9 bases at J, with 22 bases between the two ends. Looked up from germline, CDR1 is LNHNV and CDR2 is YYDKDF (reference sequence). This CDR3 is built from 17 residues. The CDR3, as DNA: TGTGCCACCAGCAGAGGGGGGGAACTAGCCCGCCGGGTTGAGCAGTTCTTC. It is translated as CATSRGGELARRVEQFF.